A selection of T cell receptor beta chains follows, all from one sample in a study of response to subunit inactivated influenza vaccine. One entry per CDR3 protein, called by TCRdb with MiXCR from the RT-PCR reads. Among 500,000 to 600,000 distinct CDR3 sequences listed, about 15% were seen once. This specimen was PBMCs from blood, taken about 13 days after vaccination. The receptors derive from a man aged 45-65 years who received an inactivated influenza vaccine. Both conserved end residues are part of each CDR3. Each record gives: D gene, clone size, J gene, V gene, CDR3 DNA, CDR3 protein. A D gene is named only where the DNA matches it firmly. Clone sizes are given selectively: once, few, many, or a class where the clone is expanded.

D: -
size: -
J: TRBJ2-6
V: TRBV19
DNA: TGTGCCAGTAGAGATGGGGCTGGGGCCAACGTCCTGACTTTC
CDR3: CASRDGAGANVLTF

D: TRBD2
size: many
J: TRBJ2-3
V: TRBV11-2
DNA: TGTGCCAGCAGCTTAACTGGACTAGCGGGAGGGTTCGGCACAGATACGCAGTATTTT
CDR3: CASSLTGLAGGFGTDTQYF

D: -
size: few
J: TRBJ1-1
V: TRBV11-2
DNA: TGTGCCAGCAGCCTCGACAGAAGGACCACTGAAGCTTTCTTT
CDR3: CASSLDRRTTEAFF

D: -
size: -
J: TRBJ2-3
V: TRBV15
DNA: TGTGCCACCAGCAGAGCAGGGAGCGGAGATACGCAGTATTTT
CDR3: CATSRAGSGDTQYF

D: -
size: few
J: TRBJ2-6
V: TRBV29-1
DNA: TGCAGCGCTTCAGGGGAGGCTGGGGCCAACGTCCTGACTTTC
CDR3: CSASGEAGANVLTF

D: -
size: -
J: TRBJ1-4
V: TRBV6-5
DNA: TGTGCCAGCAGTTACTCATACAGGGTAGTTAATGAAAAACTGTTTTTT
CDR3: CASSYSYRVVNEKLFF

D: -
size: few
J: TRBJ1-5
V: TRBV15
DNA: TGTGCCACCAGCAGAGGAACGGATTATAGCAATCAGCCCCAGCATTTT
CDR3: CATSRGTDYSNQPQHF

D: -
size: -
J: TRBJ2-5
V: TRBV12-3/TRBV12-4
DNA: TGTGCCAGCAGTCCTCTTAACCAAGAGACCCAGTACTTC
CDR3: CASSPLNQETQYF

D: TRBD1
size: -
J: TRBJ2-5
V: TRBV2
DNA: TGTGCCAGCGGTCGGGACAGGGAAGAGACCCAGTACTTC
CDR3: CASGRDREETQYF

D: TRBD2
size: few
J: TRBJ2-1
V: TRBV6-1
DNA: TGTGCCAGCAGTGTCCTCCTAGCGGGAGTAGGGATAAGCTCCTACAATGAGCAGTTCTTC
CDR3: CASSVLLAGVGISSYNEQFF

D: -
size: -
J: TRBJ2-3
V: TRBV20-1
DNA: TGCAGTGCTAGGGTAGGGACTAGCACAGATACGCAGTATTTT
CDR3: CSARVGTSTDTQYF

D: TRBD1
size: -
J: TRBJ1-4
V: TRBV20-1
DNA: TGCAGTGCTAGAGACAGCAGGGGGTATGATGAAAAACTGTTTTTT
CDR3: CSARDSRGYDEKLFF

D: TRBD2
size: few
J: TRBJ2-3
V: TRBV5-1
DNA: TGCGCCAGCAGCTTCGCGGGACTAAGCACAGATACGCAGTATTTT
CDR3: CASSFAGLSTDTQYF

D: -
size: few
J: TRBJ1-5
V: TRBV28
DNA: TGTGCCAGCAGTTCCCCGTCTGCGGGGTATCAGCCCCAGCATTTT
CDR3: CASSSPSAGYQPQHF

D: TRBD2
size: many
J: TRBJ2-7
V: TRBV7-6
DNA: TGTGCCAGCAGCTCGGGACTAGCGGGGGGCGGCAACGAGCAGTACTTC
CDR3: CASSSGLAGGGNEQYF

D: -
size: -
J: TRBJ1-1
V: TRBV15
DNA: TGTGCCACCAGCAAGAGTCCGTCCGGGAACACTGAAGCTTTCTTT
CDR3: CATSKSPSGNTEAFF

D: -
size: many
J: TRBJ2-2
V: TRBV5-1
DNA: TGCGCCAGCAGCTTGGGGACTACCACCGGGGAGCTGTTTTTT
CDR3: CASSLGTTTGELFF

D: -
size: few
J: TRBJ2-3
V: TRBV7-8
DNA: TGTGCCAGCAGCCTCCAGTTGGATACGCAGTATTTT
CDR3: CASSLQLDTQYF

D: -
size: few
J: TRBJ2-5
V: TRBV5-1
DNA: TGCGCCAGCAGCTTGGGGACAACCCAAGAGACCCAGTACTTC
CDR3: CASSLGTTQETQYF

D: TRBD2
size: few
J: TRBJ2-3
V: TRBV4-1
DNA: TGCGCCAGCAGCCAAGATCGAGGACTAGCGGGGGGGGCCAGGACAGATACGCAGTATTTT
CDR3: CASSQDRGLAGGARTDTQYF